These 2 T cell receptor beta chains were all obtained from the same sample, sequenced in a study of shared T cell receptors in the human thymus. Clones were read by immunoSEQ multiplex PCR, and TCRdb kept only the in-frame ones, dropping some. This sample carries roughly 700,000 clones, approximately 87% of them seen once, and the ten largest clones take about 0.01%. These data were likewise used in another study, on human thymus T cells.

Specimen: thymocytes. The receptors derive from a boy under three years old with a congenital heart defect.

In its sample, this clone was seen once. V and J are TRBV28 and TRBJ2-7; 10 positions agree with TRBD2. Germline V CDR1 and CDR2: MDHEN, SYDVKM. With 1 base clipped from V and 0 bases from J, the junction kept 6 bases outside the gene matches. This CDR3 is 17 amino acids long. The CDR3 sequence: CASSLYSSGSTSYEQYF. The CDR3, as DNA: TGTGCCAGCAGTTTATACTCTAGCGGGAGTACCTCCTACGAGCAGTACTTC.

J is TRBJ2-1 and V is TRBV2; 11 positions match TRBD2. CDR1 and CDR2 (germline): SNHLY, FYNNEI. With 6 bases clipped from V and 5 bases from J, the junction kept 6 bases outside the gene matches. The CDR3 is 15 amino acids. The CDR3: CASSPPGLADNEQFF. CDR3 DNA: TGTGCCAGCAGCCCACCGGGACTAGCGGACAATGAGCAGTTCTTC.